This is a list of T cell receptor beta chains from one sample in a study of blood T cells in healthy people across ages. Each CDR3 protein gets one entry after TCRdb re-called the 5' RACE reads with MiXCR. Of roughly 1,300,000 distinct CDR3 sequences detected, 45% to 70% appear once; the ten largest clones hold under 8.5%. Sequenced input: blood. These receptors came from a man aged 18 to 30 in good health. The CDR3 runs from the conserved cysteine through the conserved F or W. Fields, in order: J gene, V gene, CDR3 protein.

TRBJ1-2,TRBV28,CASRKDRQGYYGYTF
TRBJ1-5,TRBV20-1,CSATAFNRDGGPRGNQPQHF
-,TRBV11-2,CASSPTRATIETQYF
TRBJ1-2,TRBV6-5,CASTAPRDSFYGYTF
TRBJ2-2,TRBV12-3/TRBV12-4,CASSGRTSGNGELFF
TRBJ2-7,TRBV28,CASRRSGQSYEQYF
TRBJ2-3,TRBV6-5,CASSWDTSGGTTDTQYF
-,TRBV20-1,CSAAGDVYEQYF
TRBJ1-6,TRBV5-1,CASSADGLGSPLHF
TRBJ1-2,TRBV7-9,CASSYAEGDGYTF
TRBJ1-4,TRBV5-1,CASSLEGYEKLFF
TRBJ1-6,TRBV6-6,CASNRQGSSPLHF
TRBJ2-1,TRBV6-6,CASGHIRSAYNEQFF
TRBJ1-2,TRBV20-1,CSARGYGYTF
TRBJ2-6,TRBV5-1,CACSLATEDSSGANVLTF
TRBJ2-1,TRBV6-4,CASSSLTRFGGEQFF
TRBJ1-1,TRBV7-2,CASSPWSGAEAFF
TRBJ2-7,TRBV29-1,CSVDSRSSGGYEQYF